This T cell receptor (beta chain) is from a study of cytomegalovirus exposure and HLA in healthy donors. The germline CDR1 and CDR2 sequences are MNHEY and SMNVEV (reference sequence). Trimming pared 6 bases from V and 11 bases from J, leaving 17 bases between. The CDR3 runs 13 residues. Worth noting for this clone: Its cognate antigen is unknown.

The PCR made use of 60 Vbeta and 13 Jbeta primers. Using immunoSEQ multiplex PCR, the repertoire was profiled, and TCRdb retains in-frame clones only, with some absent. The data show some 65,000 clones, with about 72% seen just once and about 2.9% held by the top ten. Broader study findings: Productive status was seen about 90% or about 30% of the time for most TCR beta V segments in an earlier analysis. The study labeled approximately 150 TCR beta chains cytomegalovirus-associated.

What was sequenced was PBMCs. This chain joins TRBV27 and TRBJ1-5; possibly TRBD1 for D (6 bases). The clonotype comes from a girl aged 10 to 17 in good health and CMV-seropositive. The CDR3 region is CASRGTNRPTQHF. CDR3 sequence (DNA): TGTGCCAGCAGGGGGACAAACCGACCAACCCAGCATTTT.